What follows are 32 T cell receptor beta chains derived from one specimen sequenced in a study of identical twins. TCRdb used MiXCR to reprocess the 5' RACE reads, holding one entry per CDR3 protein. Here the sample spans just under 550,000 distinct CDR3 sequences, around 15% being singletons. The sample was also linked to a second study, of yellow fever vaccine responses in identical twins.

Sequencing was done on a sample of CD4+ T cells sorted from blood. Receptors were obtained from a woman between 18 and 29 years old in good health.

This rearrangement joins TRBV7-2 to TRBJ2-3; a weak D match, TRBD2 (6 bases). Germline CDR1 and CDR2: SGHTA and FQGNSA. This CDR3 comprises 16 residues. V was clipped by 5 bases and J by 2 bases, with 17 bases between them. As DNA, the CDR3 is TGTGCCAGCAGCCGCCGGGGGAGGCGGAACACAGATACGCAGTATTTT. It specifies CASSRRGRRNTDTQYF.

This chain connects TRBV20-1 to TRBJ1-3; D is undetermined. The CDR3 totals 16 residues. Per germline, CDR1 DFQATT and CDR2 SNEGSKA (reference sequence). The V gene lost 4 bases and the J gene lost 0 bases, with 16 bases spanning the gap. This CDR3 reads CSATEQPTISGNTIYF. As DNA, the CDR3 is TGCAGTGCTACCGAACAGCCAACCATCTCTGGAAACACCATATATTTT.

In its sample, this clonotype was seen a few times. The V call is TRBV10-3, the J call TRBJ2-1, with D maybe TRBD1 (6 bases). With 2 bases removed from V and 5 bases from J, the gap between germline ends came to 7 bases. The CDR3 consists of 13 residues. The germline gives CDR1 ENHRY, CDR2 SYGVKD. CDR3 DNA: TGTGCCATCAGTGAGCGGACAGACAATGAGCAGTTCTTC. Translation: CAISERTDNEQFF.

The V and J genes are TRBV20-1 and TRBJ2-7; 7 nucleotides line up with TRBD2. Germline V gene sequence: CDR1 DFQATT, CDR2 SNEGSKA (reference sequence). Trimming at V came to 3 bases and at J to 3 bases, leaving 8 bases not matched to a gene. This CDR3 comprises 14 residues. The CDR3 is CSARGGGSHYEQYF. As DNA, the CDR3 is TGCAGTGCTAGGGGGGGAGGGAGCCACTACGAGCAGTACTTC.

The CDR3 DNA reads as TGTGCCACAGCGGGGGAACATCGACAGCCCCAGCATTTT. It encodes CATAGEHRQPQHF. V is TRBV6-1 and J is TRBJ1-5, with a possible D match to TRBD1 (5 bases). The ends were cut back, 10 bases at V and 7 bases at J, with 17 bases in the middle. The V gene's germline CDR1 is MNHNS and CDR2 SASEGT. The CDR3 is 13 residues long.

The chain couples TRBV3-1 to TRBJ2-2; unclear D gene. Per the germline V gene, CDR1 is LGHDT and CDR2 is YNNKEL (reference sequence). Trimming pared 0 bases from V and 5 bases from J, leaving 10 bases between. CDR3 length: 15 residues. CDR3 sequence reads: CASSQERRQTGELFF. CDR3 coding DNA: TGTGCCAGCAGCCAAGAACGCCGACAAACCGGGGAGCTGTTTTTT.

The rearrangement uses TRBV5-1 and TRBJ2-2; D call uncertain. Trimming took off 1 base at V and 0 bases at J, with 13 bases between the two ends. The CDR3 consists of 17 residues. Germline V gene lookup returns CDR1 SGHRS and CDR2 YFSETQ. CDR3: CASSLNVAVTNTGELFF. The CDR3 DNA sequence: TGCGCCAGCAGCTTGAACGTCGCAGTCACGAACACCGGGGAGCTGTTTTTT.

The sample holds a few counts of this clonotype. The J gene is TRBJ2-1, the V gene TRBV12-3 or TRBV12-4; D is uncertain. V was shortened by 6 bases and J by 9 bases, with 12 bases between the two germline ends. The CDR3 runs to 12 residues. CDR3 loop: CASSPTPSEQFF. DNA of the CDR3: TGTGCCAGCAGCCCGACTCCTTCTGAGCAGTTCTTC.

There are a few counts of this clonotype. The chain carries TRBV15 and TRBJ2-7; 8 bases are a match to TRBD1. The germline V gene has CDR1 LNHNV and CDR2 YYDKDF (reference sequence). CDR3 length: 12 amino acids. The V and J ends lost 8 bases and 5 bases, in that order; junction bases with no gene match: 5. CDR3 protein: CATGQGFHEQYV. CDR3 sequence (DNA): TGTGCCACCGGACAGGGCTTCCACGAGCAGTACGTC.

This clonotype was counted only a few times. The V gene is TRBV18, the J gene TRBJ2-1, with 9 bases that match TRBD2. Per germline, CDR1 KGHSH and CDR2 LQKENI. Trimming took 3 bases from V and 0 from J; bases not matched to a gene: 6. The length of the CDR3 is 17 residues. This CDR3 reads CASSPYLAGSSYNEQFF. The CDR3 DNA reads TGTGCCAGCTCACCTTACCTAGCGGGAAGCTCCTACAATGAGCAGTTCTTC.

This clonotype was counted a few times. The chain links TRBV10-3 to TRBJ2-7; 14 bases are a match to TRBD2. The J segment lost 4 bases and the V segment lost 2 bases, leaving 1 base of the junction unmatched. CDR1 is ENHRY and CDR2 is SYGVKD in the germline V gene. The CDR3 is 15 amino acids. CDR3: CAISEGTSGSYEQYF. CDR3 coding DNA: TGTGCCATCAGTGAGGGGACTAGCGGGAGTTACGAGCAGTACTTC.

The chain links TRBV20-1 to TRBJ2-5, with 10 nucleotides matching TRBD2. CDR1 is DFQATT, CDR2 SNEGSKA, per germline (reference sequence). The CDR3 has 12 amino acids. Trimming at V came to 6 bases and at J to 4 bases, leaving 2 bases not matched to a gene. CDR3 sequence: CSARLAGETQYF. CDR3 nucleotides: TGCAGTGCCAGACTAGCGGGAGAGACCCAGTACTTC.

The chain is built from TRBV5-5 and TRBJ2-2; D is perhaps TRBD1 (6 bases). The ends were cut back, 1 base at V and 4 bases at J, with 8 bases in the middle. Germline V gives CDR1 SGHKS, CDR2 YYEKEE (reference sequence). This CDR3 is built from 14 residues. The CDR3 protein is CASSLWGRTGELFF. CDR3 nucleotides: TGTGCCAGCAGCTTGTGGGGGCGCACCGGGGAGCTGTTTTTT. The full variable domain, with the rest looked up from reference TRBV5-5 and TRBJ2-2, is DAGVTQSPTHLIKTRGQQVTLRCSPISGHKSVSWYQQVLGQGPQFIFQYYEKEERGRGNFPDRFSARQFPNYSSELNVNALLLGDSALYLCASSLWGRTGELFFGEGSRLTVL.

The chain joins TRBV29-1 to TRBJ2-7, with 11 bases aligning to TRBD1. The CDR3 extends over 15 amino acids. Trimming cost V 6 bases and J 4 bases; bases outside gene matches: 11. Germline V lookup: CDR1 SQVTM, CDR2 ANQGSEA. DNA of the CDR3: TGCAGCGTCGAATTTGGGACAGGGGGAACATACGAGCAGTACTTC. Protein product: CSVEFGTGGTYEQYF.

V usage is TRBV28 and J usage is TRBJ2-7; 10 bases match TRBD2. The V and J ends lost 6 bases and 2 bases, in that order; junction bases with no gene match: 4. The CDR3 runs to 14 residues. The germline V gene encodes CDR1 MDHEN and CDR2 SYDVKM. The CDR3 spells CASSALAGTYEQYF. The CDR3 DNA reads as TGTGCCAGCAGCGCACTAGCGGGAACCTACGAGCAGTACTTC.

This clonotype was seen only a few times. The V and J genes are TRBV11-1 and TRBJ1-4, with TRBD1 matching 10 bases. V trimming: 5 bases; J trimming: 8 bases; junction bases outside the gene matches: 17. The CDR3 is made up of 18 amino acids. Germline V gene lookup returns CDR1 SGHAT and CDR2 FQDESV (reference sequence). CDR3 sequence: CASSLSRGQGPSQEKLFF. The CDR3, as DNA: TGTGCCAGCAGCCTATCCCGGGGACAGGGGCCCTCTCAGGAAAAACTGTTTTTT.

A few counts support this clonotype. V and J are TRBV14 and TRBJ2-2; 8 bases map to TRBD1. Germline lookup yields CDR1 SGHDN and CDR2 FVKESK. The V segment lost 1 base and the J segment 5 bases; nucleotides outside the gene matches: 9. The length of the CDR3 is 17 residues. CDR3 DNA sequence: TGTGCCAGCAGCCAAGTCGGTGACAGGGGAAGAACCGGGGAGCTGTTTTTT. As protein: CASSQVGDRGRTGELFF.

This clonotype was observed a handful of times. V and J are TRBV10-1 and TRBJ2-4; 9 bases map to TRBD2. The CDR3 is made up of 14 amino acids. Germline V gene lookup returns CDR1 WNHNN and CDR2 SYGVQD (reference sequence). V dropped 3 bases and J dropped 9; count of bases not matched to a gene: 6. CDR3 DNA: TGCGCCAGCAGTGAAGGGACTAGCCGGGCCATTCAGTACTTC. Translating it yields CASSEGTSRAIQYF.

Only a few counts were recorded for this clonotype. CDR3 in DNA: TGTGCCAGCAGCCAAGGACAGGGGGGGACTGAAGCTTTCTTT. Translating it yields CASSQGQGGTEAFF. The chain carries TRBV6-1 and TRBJ1-1; 10 nucleotides match TRBD1. V dropped 6 bases and J dropped 5; count of bases not matched to a gene: 6. Germline V gives CDR1 MNHNS, CDR2 SASEGT. The CDR3 loop spans 14 amino acids.

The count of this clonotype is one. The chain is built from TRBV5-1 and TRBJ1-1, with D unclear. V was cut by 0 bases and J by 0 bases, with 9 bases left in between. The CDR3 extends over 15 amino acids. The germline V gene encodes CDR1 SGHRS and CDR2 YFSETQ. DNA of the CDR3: TGCGCCAGCAGCTTGGTTTTCGCGGTGAACACTGAAGCTTTCTTT. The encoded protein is CASSLVFAVNTEAFF.

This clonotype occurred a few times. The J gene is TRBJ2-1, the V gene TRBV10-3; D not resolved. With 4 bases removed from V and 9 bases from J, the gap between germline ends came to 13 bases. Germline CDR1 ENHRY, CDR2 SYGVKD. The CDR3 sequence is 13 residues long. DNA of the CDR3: TGTGCCATCAGTGTGGGGTCTAATATTGAGCAGTTCTTC. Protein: CAISVGSNIEQFF.

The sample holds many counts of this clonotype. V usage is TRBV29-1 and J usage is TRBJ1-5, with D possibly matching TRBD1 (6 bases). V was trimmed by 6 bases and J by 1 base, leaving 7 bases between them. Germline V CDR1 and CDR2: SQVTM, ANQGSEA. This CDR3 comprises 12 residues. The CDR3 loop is CSVGQSNQPQHF. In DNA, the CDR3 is TGCAGCGTCGGACAGAGCAATCAGCCCCAGCATTTT.

Here the CDR3 DNA reads TGTGCCACACATCAGGGGGTGGAAGGAAACACCATATATTTT. This encodes CATHQGVEGNTIYF. The chain employs TRBV28 and TRBJ1-3, with 7 bases fitting TRBD1. V was pared by 10 bases and J by 4 bases, with 10 bases of the junction left unmatched. The CDR3 runs 14 residues. The germline V gene encodes CDR1 MDHEN and CDR2 SYDVKM. Complete variable domain (other parts from reference TRBV28 and TRBJ1-3): DVKVTQSSRYLVKRTGEKVFLECVQDMDHENMFWYRQDPGLGLRLIYFSYDVKMKEKGDIPEGYSVSREKKERFSLILESASTNQTSMYLCATHQGVEGNTIYFGEGSWLTVV.

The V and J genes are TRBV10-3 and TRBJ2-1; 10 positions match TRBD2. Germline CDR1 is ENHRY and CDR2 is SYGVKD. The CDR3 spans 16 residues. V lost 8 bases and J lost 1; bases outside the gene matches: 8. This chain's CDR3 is CAIGPSGSKSYNEQFF. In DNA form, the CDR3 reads TGTGCCATCGGCCCTAGCGGGAGTAAGTCCTACAATGAGCAGTTCTTC.

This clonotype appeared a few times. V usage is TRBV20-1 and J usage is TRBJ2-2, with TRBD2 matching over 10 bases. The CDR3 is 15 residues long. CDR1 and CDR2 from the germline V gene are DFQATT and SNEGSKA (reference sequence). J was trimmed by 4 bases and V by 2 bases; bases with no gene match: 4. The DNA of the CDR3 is TGCAGTGCTAGACTAGCGGGGGTAGGCACCGGGGAGCTGTTTTTT. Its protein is CSARLAGVGTGELFF.

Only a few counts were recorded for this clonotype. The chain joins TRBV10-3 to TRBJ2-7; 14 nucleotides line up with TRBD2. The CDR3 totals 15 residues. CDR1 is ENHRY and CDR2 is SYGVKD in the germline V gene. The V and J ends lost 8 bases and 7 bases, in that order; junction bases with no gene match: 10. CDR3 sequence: CAIGGLAGDMREQYF. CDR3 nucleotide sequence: TGTGCCATCGGGGGACTAGCGGGAGATATGAGGGAGCAGTACTTC.

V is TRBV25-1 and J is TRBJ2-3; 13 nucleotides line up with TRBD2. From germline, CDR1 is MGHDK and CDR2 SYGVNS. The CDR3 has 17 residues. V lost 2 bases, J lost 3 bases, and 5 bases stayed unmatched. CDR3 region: CASSEAATSGRTDTQYF. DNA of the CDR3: TGTGCCAGCAGTGAAGCCGCGACTAGCGGGAGGACAGATACGCAGTATTTT.

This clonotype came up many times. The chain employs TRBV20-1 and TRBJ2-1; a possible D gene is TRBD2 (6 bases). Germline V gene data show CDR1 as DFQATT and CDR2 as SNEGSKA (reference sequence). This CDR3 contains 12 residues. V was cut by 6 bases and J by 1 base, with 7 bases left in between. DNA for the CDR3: TGCAGTGCGGGGAGGTCCTACAATGAGCAGTTCTTC. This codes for CSAGRSYNEQFF.

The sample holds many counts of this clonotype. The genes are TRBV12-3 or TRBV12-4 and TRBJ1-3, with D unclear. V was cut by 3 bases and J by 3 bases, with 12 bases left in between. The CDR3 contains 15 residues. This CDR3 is CASSFRRGYGNTIYF. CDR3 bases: TGTGCCAGCAGTTTCCGTCGAGGGTATGGAAACACCATATATTTT.

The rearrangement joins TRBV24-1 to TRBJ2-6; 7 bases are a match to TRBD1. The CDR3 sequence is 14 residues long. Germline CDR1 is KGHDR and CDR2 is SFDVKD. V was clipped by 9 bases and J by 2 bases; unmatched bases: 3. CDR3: CATGDRAGANVLTF. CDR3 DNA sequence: TGTGCCACCGGAGACAGGGCTGGGGCCAACGTCCTGACTTTC.

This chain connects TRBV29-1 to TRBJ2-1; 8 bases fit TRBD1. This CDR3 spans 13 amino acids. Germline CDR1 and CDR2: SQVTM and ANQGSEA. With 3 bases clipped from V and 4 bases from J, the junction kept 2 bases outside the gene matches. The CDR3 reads CSVEDRAYNEQFF. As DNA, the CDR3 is TGCAGCGTTGAGGACAGGGCGTACAATGAGCAGTTCTTC.

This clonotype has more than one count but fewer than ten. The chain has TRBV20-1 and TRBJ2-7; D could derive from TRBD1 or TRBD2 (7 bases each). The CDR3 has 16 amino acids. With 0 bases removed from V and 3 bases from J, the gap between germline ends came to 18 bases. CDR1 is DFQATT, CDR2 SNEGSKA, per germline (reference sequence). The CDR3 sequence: CSARDGGQGGIYEQYV. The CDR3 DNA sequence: TGCAGTGCTAGAGATGGGGGTCAGGGGGGGATCTACGAGCAGTACGTC.